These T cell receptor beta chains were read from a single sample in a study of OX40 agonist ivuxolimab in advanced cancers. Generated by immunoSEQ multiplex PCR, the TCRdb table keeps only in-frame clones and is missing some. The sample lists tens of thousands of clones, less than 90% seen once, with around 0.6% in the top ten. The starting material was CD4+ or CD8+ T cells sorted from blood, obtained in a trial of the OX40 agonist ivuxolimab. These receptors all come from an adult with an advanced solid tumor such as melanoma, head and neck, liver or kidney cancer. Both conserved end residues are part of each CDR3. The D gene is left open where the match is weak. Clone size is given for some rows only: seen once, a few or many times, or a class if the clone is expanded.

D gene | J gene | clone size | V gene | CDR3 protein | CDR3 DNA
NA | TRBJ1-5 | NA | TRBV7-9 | CASSLGTGIPGGHQPQHF | TGTGCCAGCAGCTTAGGAACAGGGATCCCCGGCGGCCATCAGCCCCAGCATTTT
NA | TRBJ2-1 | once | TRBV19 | CASSIGVNGRSNEQFF | TGTGCCAGTAGTATAGGGGTAAATGGGAGGTCCAATGAGCAGTTCTTC
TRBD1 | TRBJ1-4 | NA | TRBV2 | CASSEGTGREKLFF | TGTGCCAGCAGTGAAGGGACAGGGCGTGAAAAACTGTTTTTT
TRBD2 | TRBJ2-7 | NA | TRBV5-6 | CASSSLAGGTYEQYF | TGTGCCAGCAGCAGCCTAGCGGGGGGGACCTACGAGCAGTACTTC
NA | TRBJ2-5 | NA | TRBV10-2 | CASSAGVQETQYF | TGCGCCAGCAGTGCTGGGGTACAAGAGACCCAGTACTTC
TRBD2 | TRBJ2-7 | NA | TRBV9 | CASSGGTSSGEQYF | TGTGCCAGCAGCGGAGGGACTAGCTCGGGCGAGCAGTACTTC
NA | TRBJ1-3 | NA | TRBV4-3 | CASSQELASGNTIYF | TGCGCCAGCAGCCAAGAACTGGCGTCGGGAAACACCATATATTTT
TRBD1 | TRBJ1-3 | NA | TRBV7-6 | CASSLVRGYGNTIYF | TGTGCCAGCAGCTTAGTCAGGGGGTATGGAAACACCATATATTTT
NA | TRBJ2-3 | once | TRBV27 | CASSSRTANTDTQYF | TGTGCCAGCAGTTCTAGGACAGCCAACACAGATACGCAGTATTTT
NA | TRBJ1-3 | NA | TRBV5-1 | CASKEGDGNTIYF | TGCGCCAGCAAGGAGGGGGACGGAAACACCATATATTTT
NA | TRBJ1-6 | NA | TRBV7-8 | CASSFGGGSPLHF | TGTGCCAGCAGCTTTGGGGGTGGTTCACCCCTCCACTTT
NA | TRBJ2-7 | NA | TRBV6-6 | CASQSGTFSYEQYF | TGTGCCAGTCAATCCGGGACGTTCTCCTACGAGCAGTACTTC
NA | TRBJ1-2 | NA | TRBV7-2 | CASSLGGVYGYTF | TGTGCCAGCAGCTTGGGAGGGGTCTATGGCTACACCTTC
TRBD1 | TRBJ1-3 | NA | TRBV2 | CASRGQAAGNTIYF | TGTGCCAGCCGGGGACAGGCCGCTGGAAACACCATATATTTT
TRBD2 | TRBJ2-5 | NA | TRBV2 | CASRRLAGQETQYF | TGTGCCAGCCGCAGACTAGCGGGGCAAGAGACCCAGTACTTC
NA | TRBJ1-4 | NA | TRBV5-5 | CASSLERTNEKLFF | TGTGCCAGCAGCTTGGAACGAACTAATGAAAAACTGTTTTTT
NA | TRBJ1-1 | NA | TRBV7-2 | CASSLPENTEAFF | TGTGCCAGCAGCTTGCCCGAGAACACTGAAGCTTTCTTT
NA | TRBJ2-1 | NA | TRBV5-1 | CASSLVQGRVGGRVNEQFF | TGCGCCAGCAGCTTGGTACAGGGTCGGGTGGGAGGTAGGGTCAATGAGCAGTTCTTC
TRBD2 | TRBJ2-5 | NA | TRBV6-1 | CASSASSGGPSETQYF | TGTGCCAGCAGTGCCTCTAGCGGGGGGCCCTCAGAGACCCAGTACTTC
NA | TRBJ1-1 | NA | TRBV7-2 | CASSLVGWGGSTEAFF | TGTGCCAGCAGCTTAGTGGGATGGGGAGGAAGTACTGAAGCTTTCTTT
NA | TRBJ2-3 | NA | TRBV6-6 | CASTYGATQYF | TGTGCCAGCACCTACGGCGCGACGCAGTATTTT
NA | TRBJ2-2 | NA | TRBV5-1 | CASSQPNPGELFF | TGCGCCAGCAGCCAACCGAACCCCGGGGAGCTGTTTTTT
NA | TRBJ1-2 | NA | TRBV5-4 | CASSLEQGINGYTF | TGTGCCAGCAGCTTGGAACAGGGAATAAATGGCTACACCTTC
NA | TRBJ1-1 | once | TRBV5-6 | CASSFGQFPGEAFF | TGTGCCAGCAGCTTTGGACAGTTCCCTGGTGAAGCTTTCTTT
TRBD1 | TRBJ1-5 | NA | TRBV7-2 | CASSLARGSNSNQPQHF | TGTGCCAGCAGCTTAGCCAGGGGGTCTAATAGCAATCAGCCCCAGCATTTT
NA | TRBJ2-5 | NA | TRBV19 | CASSIGVSQETQYF | TGTGCCAGTAGTATAGGCGTCAGCCAAGAGACCCAGTACTTC
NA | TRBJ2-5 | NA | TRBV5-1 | CASSAPGETQYF | TGCGCCAGCAGCGCCCCGGGTGAGACCCAGTACTTC
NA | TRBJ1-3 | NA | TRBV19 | CASNPEGPGNTIYF | TGTGCCAGTAACCCGGAGGGACCAGGAAACACCATATATTTT
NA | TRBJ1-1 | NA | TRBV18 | CASSPPTRENTEAFF | TGTGCCAGCTCACCCCCCACTCGTGAGAACACTGAAGCTTTCTTT
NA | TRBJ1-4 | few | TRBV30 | CAWSTRQGLEKLFF | TGTGCCTGGAGTACCCGACAAGGACTTGAAAAACTGTTTTTT
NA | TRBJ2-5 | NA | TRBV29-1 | CTFLSREETQYF | TGCACCTTTCTATCTCGGGAAGAGACCCAGTACTTC
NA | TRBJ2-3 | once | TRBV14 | CASSHQRGGYTDTQYF | TGTGCCAGCAGCCACCAGAGGGGGGGCTACACAGATACGCAGTATTTT
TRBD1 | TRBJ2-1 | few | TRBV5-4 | CASSPTGGIYNEQFF | TGTGCCAGCAGCCCGACAGGGGGGATCTACAATGAGCAGTTCTTC
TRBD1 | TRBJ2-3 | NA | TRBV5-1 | CASREGQAGSTDTQYF | TGCGCCAGCAGGGAGGGACAGGCGGGGAGCACAGATACGCAGTATTTT
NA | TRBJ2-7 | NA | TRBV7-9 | CASSFGREAAEQYF | TGTGCCAGCAGCTTTGGCAGGGAAGCGGCCGAGCAGTACTTC
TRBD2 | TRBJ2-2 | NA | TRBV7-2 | CASSLAGDASGRAGELFF | TGTGCCAGCAGCTTAGCGGGTGACGCTAGCGGGAGGGCCGGGGAGCTGTTTTTT
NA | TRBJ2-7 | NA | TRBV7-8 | CASSSGRDAEQYF | TGTGCCAGCAGCTCGGGACGGGACGCCGAGCAGTACTTC
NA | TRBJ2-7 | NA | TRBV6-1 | CASSDRVEYEQYF | TGTGCCAGCAGTGACCGGGTAGAGTACGAGCAGTACTTC
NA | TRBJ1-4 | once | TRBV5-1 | CASSLAGGNEKLFF | TGCGCCAGCAGCTTGGCGGGGGGAAATGAAAAACTGTTTTTT
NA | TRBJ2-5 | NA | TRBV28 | CASSSRIPPLQETQYF | TGTGCCAGCAGTTCCCGTATCCCTCCGCTTCAAGAGACCCAGTACTTC
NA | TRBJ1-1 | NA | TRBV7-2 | CASSPGANTEAFF | TGTGCCAGCAGCCCGGGGGCTAACACTGAAGCTTTCTTT
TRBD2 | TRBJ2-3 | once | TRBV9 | CASSPRLAGGRSTDTQYF | TGTGCCAGCAGCCCGAGACTAGCGGGAGGGCGTAGCACAGATACGCAGTATTTT
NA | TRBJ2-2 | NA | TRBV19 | CASSIRVGEEGAGELFF | TGTGCCAGTAGTATCCGCGTGGGAGAAGAGGGAGCCGGGGAGCTGTTTTTT
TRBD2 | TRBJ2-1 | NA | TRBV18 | CASSPSLAGLGYEQFF | TGTGCCAGCTCACCCTCTTTAGCGGGACTTGGATATGAGCAGTTCTTC
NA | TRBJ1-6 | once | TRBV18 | CASSPEYNSPLHF | TGTGCCAGCTCACCTGAATATAATTCACCCCTCCACTTT
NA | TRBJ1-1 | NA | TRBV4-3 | CASSLGWGDHTEAFF | TGCGCCAGCAGCCTTGGTTGGGGGGATCACACTGAAGCTTTCTTT
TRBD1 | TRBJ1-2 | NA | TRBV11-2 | CASSLDRAGDGYTF | TGTGCCAGCAGCCTTGACAGGGCCGGGGATGGCTACACCTTC
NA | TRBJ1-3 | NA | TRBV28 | CASRSGGPGSGNTIYF | TGTGCCAGCCGATCCGGGGGTCCCGGCTCTGGAAACACCATATATTTT
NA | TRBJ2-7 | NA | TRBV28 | CASTAELAYYEQYF | TGTGCCAGCACTGCAGAATTGGCTTACTACGAGCAGTACTTC
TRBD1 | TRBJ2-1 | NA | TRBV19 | CASSHSGTGRNEQFF | TGTGCCAGTAGTCATTCCGGGACAGGACGCAATGAGCAGTTCTTC
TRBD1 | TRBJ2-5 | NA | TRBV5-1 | CASTDGTAETQYF | TGCGCCAGCACCGACGGGACAGCGGAGACCCAGTACTTC
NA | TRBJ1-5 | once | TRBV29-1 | CSVAGASNQPQHF | TGCAGCGTTGCAGGGGCGAGCAATCAGCCCCAGCATTTT
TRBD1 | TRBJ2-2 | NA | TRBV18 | CASSSGQAHTGELFF | TGTGCCAGCTCATCGGGACAGGCGCACACCGGGGAGCTGTTTTTT
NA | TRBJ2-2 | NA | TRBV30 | CAWNELANTGELFF | TGTGCCTGGAACGAACTAGCGAACACCGGGGAGCTGTTTTTT
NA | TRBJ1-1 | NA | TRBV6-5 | CASSYSGDTLEAFF | TGTGCCAGCAGTTACTCGGGGGACACCCTTGAAGCTTTCTTT